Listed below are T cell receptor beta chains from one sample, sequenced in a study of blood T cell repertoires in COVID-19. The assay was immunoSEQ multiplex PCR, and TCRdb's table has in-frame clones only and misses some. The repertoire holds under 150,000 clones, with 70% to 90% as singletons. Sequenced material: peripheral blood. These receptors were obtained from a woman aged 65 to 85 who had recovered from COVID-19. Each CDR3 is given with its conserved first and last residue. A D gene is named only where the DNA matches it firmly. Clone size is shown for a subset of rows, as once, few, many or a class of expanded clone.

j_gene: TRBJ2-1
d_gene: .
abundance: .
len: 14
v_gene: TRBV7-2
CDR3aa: CASSQSPGFNEQFF
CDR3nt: TGTGCCAGCAGCCAAAGTCCGGGTTTCAATGAGCAGTTCTTC

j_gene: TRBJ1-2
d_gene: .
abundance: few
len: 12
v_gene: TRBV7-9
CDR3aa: CASSLDSPGYTF
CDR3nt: TGTGCCAGCAGCTTAGACAGCCCTGGCTACACCTTC

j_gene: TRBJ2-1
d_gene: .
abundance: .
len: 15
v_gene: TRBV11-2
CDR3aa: CASSLDREVSNEQFF
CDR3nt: TGTGCCAGCAGCTTAGACAGGGAAGTGAGCAATGAGCAGTTCTTC

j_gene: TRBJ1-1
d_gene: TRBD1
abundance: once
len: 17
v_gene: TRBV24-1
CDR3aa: CATSAPPGTAENTEAFF
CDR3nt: TGTGCCACCAGTGCCCCCCCAGGGACAGCCGAGAACACTGAAGCTTTCTTT

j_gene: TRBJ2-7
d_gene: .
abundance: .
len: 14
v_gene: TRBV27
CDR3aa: CASSFSGDHYEQYF
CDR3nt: TGTGCCAGCAGTTTCTCGGGGGACCACTACGAGCAGTACTTC

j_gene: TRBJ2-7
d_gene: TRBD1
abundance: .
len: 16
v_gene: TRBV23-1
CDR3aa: CASSQPRDRVRNEQYF
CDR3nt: TGCGCCAGCAGTCAACCACGGGACAGGGTAAGAAATGAGCAGTACTTC

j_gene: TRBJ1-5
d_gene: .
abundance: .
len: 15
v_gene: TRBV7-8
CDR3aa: CASSLRDKSNQPQHF
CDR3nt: TGTGCCAGCAGCCTCCGGGACAAGTCCAACCAGCCCCAGCATTTT

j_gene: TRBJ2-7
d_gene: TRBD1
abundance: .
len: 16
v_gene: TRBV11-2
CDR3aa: CASSSLKTDRGTEQYF
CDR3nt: TGTGCCAGCAGCTCCCTTAAAACGGACAGGGGGACCGAGCAGTACTTC

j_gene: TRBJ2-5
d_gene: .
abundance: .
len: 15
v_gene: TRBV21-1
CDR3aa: CASSQGTSVGETQYF
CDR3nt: TGTGCCAGCAGCCAAGGGACTAGCGTGGGTGAGACCCAGTACTTC

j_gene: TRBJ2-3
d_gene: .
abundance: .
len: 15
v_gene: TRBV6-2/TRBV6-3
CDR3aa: CASSYLGRSSDTQYF
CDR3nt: TGTGCCAGCAGTTACCTAGGGAGGTCTAGCGATACGCAGTATTTT

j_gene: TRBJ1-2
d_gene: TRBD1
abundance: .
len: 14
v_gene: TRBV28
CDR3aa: CASSSFSGTGGYTF
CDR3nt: TGTGCCAGCAGTTCCTTCTCCGGGACAGGGGGCTACACCTTC